This TCR beta chain derives from a study of cytomegalovirus exposure and HLA in healthy donors. V lost 1 base and J lost 4; bases outside the gene matches: 10. CDR1 and CDR2 (germline): SGHTA, FQGNSA. The CDR3 contains 16 residues. PCR involved 60 Vbeta and 13 Jbeta primers. Profiled with immunoSEQ multiplex PCR; TCRdb holds only in-frame clones, not every one. Its listing shows under 200,000 clones. This rearrangement joins TRBV7-2 to TRBJ2-7, with 7 nucleotides matching TRBD2. The clonotype was recovered from a man younger than 40 in good health and CMV-seronegative. Material: PBMCs. The CDR3 DNA reads TGTGCCAGCAGCTTAGTGGGGGGGAGAGAACAGTACGAGCAGTACTTC. Its translation: CASSLVGGREQYEQYF.